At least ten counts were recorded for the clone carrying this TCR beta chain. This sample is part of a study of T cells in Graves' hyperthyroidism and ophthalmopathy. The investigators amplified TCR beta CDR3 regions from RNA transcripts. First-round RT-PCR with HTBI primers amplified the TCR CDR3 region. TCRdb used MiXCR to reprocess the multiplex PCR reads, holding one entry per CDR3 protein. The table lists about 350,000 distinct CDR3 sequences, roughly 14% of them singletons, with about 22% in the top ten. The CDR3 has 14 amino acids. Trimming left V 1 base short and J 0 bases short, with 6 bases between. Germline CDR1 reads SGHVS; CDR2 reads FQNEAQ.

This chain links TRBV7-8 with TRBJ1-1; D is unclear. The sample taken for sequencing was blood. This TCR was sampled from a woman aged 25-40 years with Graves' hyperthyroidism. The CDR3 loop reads CASSLVGLNTEAFF. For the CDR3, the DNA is TGTGCCAGCAGCTTAGTTGGTTTGAACACTGAAGCTTTCTTT.